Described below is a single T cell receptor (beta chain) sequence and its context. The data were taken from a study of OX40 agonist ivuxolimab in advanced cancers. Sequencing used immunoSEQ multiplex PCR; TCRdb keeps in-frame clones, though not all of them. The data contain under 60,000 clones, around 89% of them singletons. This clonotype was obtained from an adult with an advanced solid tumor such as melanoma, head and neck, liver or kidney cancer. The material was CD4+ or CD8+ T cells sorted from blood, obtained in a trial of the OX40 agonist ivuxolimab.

The CDR3, as DNA: TGTGCCAGCAGTGAAGCGATCAGGGGGTATAATTCACCCCTCCACTTT. This translates into CASSEAIRGYNSPLHF. V and J are TRBV2 and TRBJ1-6; TRBD1 agrees at 7 bases. V gave up 0 bases and J gave up 4 bases; unmatched junction bases: 3. The CDR3 covers 16 residues. Per germline, CDR1 SNHLY and CDR2 FYNNEI. Based on the CDR3 plus reference TRBV2 and TRBJ1-6, the full variable domain is EPEVTQTPSHQVTQMGQEVILRCVPISNHLYFYWYRQILGQKVEFLVSFYNNEISEKSEIFDDQFSVERPDGSNFTLKIRSTKLEDSAMYFCASSEAIRGYNSPLHFGNGTRLTVT.